These 22 T cell receptor beta chains were sequenced from one sample in a study of shared clonotypes between healthy human individuals. TCRdb's table, derived via immunoSEQ multiplex PCR, lists solely in-frame clones and lacks some. Among some 2,400,000 clones, approximately 94% were seen once, and the ten largest hold over 0.1%. The sequenced material came from naive CD4+ T cells sorted from blood. Regarding subset: CD45RA+ positively selected. The receptors originated from a man aged 18 to 29 in good health.

This clone was picked up a small number of times. The J gene is TRBJ1-2, the V gene TRBV7-9, with a possible D match to TRBD1 (5 bases). Per the germline V gene, CDR1 is SEHNR and CDR2 is FQNEAQ (reference sequence). Trimming took 1 base from V and 0 from J, leaving 12 bases between them. The CDR3 has 16 residues. CDR3 in amino acids: CASSLDRPASNYGYTF. The CDR3, as DNA: TGTGCCAGCAGCTTAGACAGGCCCGCTTCTAACTATGGCTACACCTTC.

The chain carries TRBV5-7 and TRBJ2-7, with D unclear. TRBV5-7 belongs to the ORF category, with a function that is uncertain. This CDR3 is built from 10 residues. V dropped 8 bases and J dropped 7 bases, with 10 bases sitting between them. This chain's CDR3 is CASLMSEQYF. CDR3 nucleotides: TGTGCCAGTTTGATGAGTGAGCAGTACTTC.

The CDR3 is CAWKTGYEQYF. For the CDR3, the DNA is TGTGCCTGGAAGACAGGGTACGAGCAGTACTTC. The chain is built from TRBV30 and TRBJ2-7; 7 bases are shared with TRBD1. The germline V gene encodes CDR1 GTSNPN and CDR2 SVGIG (reference sequence). The CDR3 extends over 11 amino acids. V lost 4 bases, J lost 4 bases, and 1 base stayed unmatched.

The sample holds one count of this clone. The chain recombines TRBV30 with TRBJ1-2; perhaps TRBD1 as D (5 bases). Per germline, CDR1 GTSNPN and CDR2 SVGIG (reference sequence). This CDR3 spans 17 amino acids. Trimming shortened V by 0 bases and J by 1 base, and 18 bases separated the two germline ends. CDR3 residues: CAWSVPLHRRVNYGYTF. CDR3 nucleotides: TGTGCCTGGAGTGTACCCCTCCACAGGAGGGTTAACTATGGCTACACCTTC.

The V gene is TRBV2, the J gene TRBJ2-7, with 8 bases identical to TRBD1. Germline V gene lookup returns CDR1 SNHLY and CDR2 FYNNEI. The CDR3 has 15 residues. The trim removed 7 bases at V and 3 bases at J, leaving 11 bases unmatched. For the CDR3, the DNA is TGTGCCAGCACCCCCCAGACAGGGGCCCTCTACGAGCAGTACTTC. Encoded protein: CASTPQTGALYEQYF. Looking up the rest from reference TRBV2 and TRBJ2-7 gives the full variable domain: EPEVTQTPSHQVTQMGQEVILRCVPISNHLYFYWYRQILGQKVEFLVSFYNNEISEKSEIFDDQFSVERPDGSNFTLKIRSTKLEDSAMYFCASTPQTGALYEQYFGPGTRLTVT.

The chain carries TRBV5-6 and TRBJ1-4; no firm D call. Deletions cut 0 bases from V and 0 bases from J, with 6 bases between. CDR1 and CDR2 (germline): SGHDT, YYEEEE. The CDR3 contains 15 residues. Here the CDR3 DNA reads TGTGCCAGCAGCTTGGACGGTGCAACTAATGAAAAACTGTTTTTT. Translated, it gives CASSLDGATNEKLFF.

V is TRBV28 and J is TRBJ1-3, with TRBD1 matching 8 bases. Trimming removed 4 bases from V and 2 bases from J; junction bases left unmatched: 1. Germline V gene data show CDR1 as MDHEN and CDR2 as SYDVKM. The CDR3 sequence is 14 residues long. The CDR3 is CASSSTGAGNTIYF. CDR3 DNA: TGTGCCAGCAGTTCGACAGGGGCTGGAAACACCATATATTTT.

About this clone: Other DNA sequences in the same sample also yield this CDR3. The rearrangement uses TRBV7-2 and TRBJ1-5, with D possibly matching TRBD1 (5 bases). Per germline, CDR1 SGHTA and CDR2 FQGNSA. This CDR3 is built from 15 residues. The V end lost 1 base, the J end lost 1 base, and 8 bases lay between the germline ends. CDR3 in amino acids: CASSLVGESNQPQHF. As DNA, the CDR3 is TGTGCCAGCAGCTTAGTGGGGGAAAGCAATCAGCCCCAGCATTTT.

V gene TRBV6-6 combines with J gene TRBJ1-2; D possibly corresponds to TRBD1 (5 bases). Germline V lookup: CDR1 MNHNY, CDR2 SVGAGI (reference sequence). The CDR3 contains 12 residues. V was clipped by 0 bases and J by 8 bases, with 7 bases between them. In DNA form, the CDR3 reads TGTGCCAGCAGTTACTCACGGGGCGGCTACACCTTC. Its protein is CASSYSRGGYTF.

V gene TRBV6-1 combines with J gene TRBJ2-6; D unclear. This CDR3 comprises 15 residues. With 5 bases removed from V and 4 bases from J, the gap between germline ends came to 12 bases. In germline, CDR1 is MNHNS, CDR2 SASEGT. The CDR3 bases are TGTGCCAGCAGTCCAACACGGACCGGGGCCAACGTCCTGACTTTC. Translation: CASSPTRTGANVLTF.

The chain couples TRBV6-6 to TRBJ2-7; 10 bases fit TRBD2. Trimming took 6 bases from V and 2 from J; bases not matched to a gene: 7. This CDR3 spans 15 amino acids. In germline, CDR1 is MNHNY, CDR2 SVGAGI (reference sequence). The CDR3 bases are TGTGCCAGCAGAGCTCCGGGACTAGCGACCTACGAGCAGTACTTC. Translated: CASRAPGLATYEQYF.

V and J are TRBV19 and TRBJ1-4, with 8 bases identical to TRBD1. J lost 7 bases, V lost 3 bases, and 7 bases had no gene match. In germline, CDR1 is LNHDA, CDR2 SQIVND (reference sequence). The CDR3 spans 15 residues. CDR3 protein: CASSMGQALSEKLFF. The DNA of the CDR3 is TGTGCCAGTAGTATGGGACAGGCCCTAAGTGAAAAACTGTTTTTT. The full variable domain, with the rest looked up from reference TRBV19 and TRBJ1-4, is DGGITQSPKYLFRKEGQNVTLSCEQNLNHDAMYWYRQDPGQGLRLIYYSQIVNDFQKGDIAEGYSVSREKKESFPLTVTSAQKNPTAFYLCASSMGQALSEKLFFGSGTQLSVL.

The rearrangement uses TRBV19 and TRBJ2-1; D may be TRBD1 (6 bases). V lost 6 bases, J lost 9 bases, and 18 bases lay in between. This CDR3 has 14 residues. Germline assignment: CDR1 LNHDA and CDR2 SQIVND (reference sequence). CDR3 region: CASRRQARVGEQFF. The CDR3 DNA follows: TGTGCCAGTAGGCGACAGGCGCGGGTGGGTGAGCAGTTCTTC.

Concerning this clone: Other DNA sequences within the sample encode an identical CDR3. This chain connects TRBV30 to TRBJ1-6; no clear D gene. Germline CDR1 and CDR2: GTSNPN and SVGIG (reference sequence). The CDR3 consists of 13 residues. V lost 3 bases, J lost 4 bases, and 7 bases lay in between. CDR3 protein: CAWREGYNSPLHF. CDR3 nucleotide sequence: TGTGCCTGGAGGGAAGGGTATAATTCACCCCTCCACTTT.

The chain carries TRBV6-5 and TRBJ1-2; a weak D match, TRBD1 (5 bases). CDR1 and CDR2 (germline): MNHEY, SVGAGI. Trimming took off 2 bases at V and 8 bases at J, with 21 bases between the two ends. The CDR3 runs 16 residues. The DNA for the CDR3 is TGTGCCAGCAGTTACACTGACTTAAGGGGCGCGGAGGGCTACACCTTC. Translating it yields CASSYTDLRGAEGYTF.

The gene calls are TRBV6-5 and TRBJ1-1, with a possible D match to TRBD1 (5 bases). Trimming pared 10 bases from V and 0 bases from J, leaving 15 bases between. The CDR3 consists of 14 residues. In germline, CDR1 is MNHEY, CDR2 SVGAGI. The DNA for the CDR3 is TGTGCCACCGGGGGGGGACCGCTGAACACTGAAGCTTTCTTT. Amino acid sequence: CATGGGPLNTEAFF.

V gene TRBV18 combines with J gene TRBJ1-3; no definite D call. This CDR3 has 16 amino acids. CDR1 KGHSH and CDR2 LQKENI come from the germline V gene. V was trimmed by 3 bases and J by 0 bases, leaving 12 bases between them. The CDR3 region is CASSPLDSNSGNTIYF. CDR3 DNA sequence: TGTGCCAGCTCACCCCTGGACTCCAACTCTGGAAACACCATATATTTT.

The CDR3, as DNA: TGCGCCAGCAACACCTGGGACAGAGAGAACTATGGCTACACCTTC. It specifies CASNTWDRENYGYTF. The J gene is TRBJ1-2, the V gene TRBV5-1; 7 nucleotides match TRBD1. Trimming at V came to 6 bases and at J to 2 bases, leaving 10 bases not matched to a gene. Germline CDR1 and CDR2: SGHRS and YFSETQ. The CDR3 spans 15 residues.

As regards this clone: Other nucleotide sequences in the sample specify the same CDR3. The chain uses TRBV10-3 and TRBJ2-3; TRBD2 agrees at 14 bases. The J segment lost 4 bases and the V segment lost 6 bases, leaving 3 bases of the junction unmatched. CDR1 and CDR2 from the germline V gene are ENHRY and SYGVKD. The CDR3 loop spans 15 amino acids. For the CDR3, the DNA is TGTGCCATCAGCCCGGGACTAGCGGGAGCAGATACGCAGTATTTT. Protein sequence: CAISPGLAGADTQYF.

In regard to this clone: Other DNA sequences of this sample code for an identical CDR3. The V gene is TRBV29-1, the J gene TRBJ1-3; 7 bases are a match to TRBD1. The CDR3 length is 12 residues. From germline, CDR1 is SQVTM and CDR2 ANQGSEA. The V segment lost 4 bases and the J segment 4 bases; nucleotides outside the gene matches: 1. The CDR3 sequence: CSVGQGGNTIYF. The CDR3 bases are TGCAGCGTTGGACAGGGAGGAAACACCATATATTTT.

The chain carries TRBV7-9 and TRBJ2-3, with no clear D. CDR3 length: 15 amino acids. Germline V gene lookup returns CDR1 SEHNR and CDR2 FQNEAQ (reference sequence). Trimming pared 5 bases from V and 2 bases from J, leaving 14 bases between. The DNA of the CDR3 is TGTGCCAGCAGCCCGGTCGACACCTCCACAGATACGCAGTATTTT. Protein product: CASSPVDTSTDTQYF.

V is TRBV15 and J is TRBJ2-3; D is undetermined. V was cut by 4 bases and J by 2 bases, with 13 bases left in between. CDR1 and CDR2 (germline): LNHNV, YYDKDF (reference sequence). The CDR3 is made up of 15 amino acids. In DNA, the CDR3 is TGTGCCACCAGCATCCGGACGTCCCTCACAGATACGCAGTATTTT. It specifies CATSIRTSLTDTQYF.